This T cell receptor (beta chain) emerged from a study of tumor and adjacent non-tumor tissue in lung cancer (dated by TCRdb to 2017 to 2018). About the full investigation: Patients with adenocarcinoma (12), squamous cell carcinoma (2) and small cell lung cancer (1) were included in the cohort. The approximately 15 patients were aged roughly 30 to 85 years, included ten or so men and 5 women, and had TNM stage I to III disease. In total, sequencing yielded fewer than 150 million productive TCRbeta reads, which works out to an average of approximately 4.1 million reads per sample. Bulk TCRbeta repertoires were compared between lung tumor tissue and matched distant non-tumor lung tissue obtained from fewer than 16 lung cancer patients. For each patient, one tumor sample and one normal lung sample were taken, giving about 29 paired specimens that underwent TCRbeta CDR3 sequencing.

RNA was isolated from bulk unsorted tissue, and RNA quality was assessed with a NanoDrop ND-1000 and an Agilent 2100. Donors were newly diagnosed lung cancer patients admitted for thoracic surgery in China between August and November 2014, without prior chemotherapy. The study excluded patients who had received radiotherapy or chemotherapy before or who had another cancer at the same time. Surgical tissue pieces of roughly 1-2 cm3 were preserved in RNAlater solution and stored at -80 °C until use. On the study overall, not on this receptor specifically: In normal lung, the top 100 clones accounted for a significantly larger cumulative share of the repertoire than in tumor tissue. Neither the sequencing platform nor unique molecular identifiers are named or mentioned anywhere in the methods. Significantly higher TCR diversity was found in younger patients, and higher tumor TCR diversity was associated with shorter overall and disease-free survival. Only around 15 patients were included in the cohort, and the need for larger samples and more detailed clinical data was noted by the authors. Peripheral blood was not sequenced, so blood TCRbeta repertoires in these lung cancer patients were not examined. Tumor tissue showed significantly higher TCR diversity (inverse Simpson) than normal lung tissue, at roughly 390 vs 170 (P = 0.0075, Mann-Whitney U test).

Library preparation employed multiplex PCR. The sequencer was an Illumina HiSeq 2500. Following protocols modified from ARM-PCR, the researchers constructed TCRbeta libraries through three rounds of nested PCR with primers (Table S4). PCR products of 200-500 bp were gel-excised and purified with the QIAquick gel extraction kit before sequencing. Processing in the source paper ran as follows. Reads were cleaned using Trimmomatic, were merged into complete CDR3 sequences using FLASH, and were assigned to V(D)J germline segments using MiTCR. VDJtools was used to compute clonal diversity as the inverse Simpson's index. In-frame sequences lacking a premature stop codon were counted as productive reads. TCRdb ran its own pipeline on the public reads, namely fastp trimming at Q25 and MiXCR clone calling, and kept in-frame beta chains. When rows share a CDR3 protein, they turn into one entry using the most common DNA and genes. The V and J calls come from TCRdb's annotation, not from the publication. This sample has 65,000 to 90,000 distinct CDR3 sequences in its table, and less than 75% of those were observed once. About 12% of the sample is in the top ten clones.

In the germline V gene, CDR1 corresponds to MNHEY and CDR2 to SVGEGT. From its cysteine to its phenylalanine, the CDR3 spans 17 amino acids. Of all the DNA, just the CDR3 is kept, 51 bases in frame from base 1. Concerning this clonotype: Its antigen is not yet known. The junction shows a germline mismatch at one end, possibly a read error.

The sample consisted of lung tumor tissue. The receptor was derived from a woman between 70 and 85 years old with non-small cell lung cancer. The sequence is built from TRBV6-2 or TRBV6-3 and TRBJ1-1; no D gene call is confident. The sequence in DNA is TGTGCCAACAGTCTCCCCACCCTCAAGGTCGGGAACACTGAAGCTTTCTTT. Translated, it gives CANSLPTLKVGNTEAFF.